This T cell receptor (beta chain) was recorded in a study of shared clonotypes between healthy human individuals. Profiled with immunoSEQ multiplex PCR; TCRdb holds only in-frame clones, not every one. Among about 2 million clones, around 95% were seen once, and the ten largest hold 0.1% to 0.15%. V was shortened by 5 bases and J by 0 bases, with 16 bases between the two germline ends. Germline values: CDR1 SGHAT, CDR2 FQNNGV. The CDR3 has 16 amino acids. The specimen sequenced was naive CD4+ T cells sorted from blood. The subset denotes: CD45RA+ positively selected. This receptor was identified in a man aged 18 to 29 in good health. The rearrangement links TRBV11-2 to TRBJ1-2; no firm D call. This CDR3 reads CASSPVGPLANYGYTF. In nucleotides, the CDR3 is TGTGCCAGCAGCCCCGTCGGACCTTTAGCTAACTATGGCTACACCTTC.